The T cell receptor (beta chain) described here comes from a study of tumor-infiltrating lymphocytes in primary liver carcinoma (dated by TCRdb to the late 2010s). As for the study more broadly: Of the five patients (three men and two women, aged 30 to 69 years), four had hepatocellular carcinoma and one had combined HCC and intrahepatic cholangiocarcinoma. Tumors of the five patients were stage T1-T3 N0M0 with maximum diameters of about 4 to 10 cm. Roughly 3.65 to 7.13 million productive TCRbeta reads were obtained per sample, and no significant difference in read depth was found between tissue types. TCRbeta repertoire sequencing, expression microarrays and whole-exome sequencing were combined in the study across five regions of each liver tumor, with adjacent normal tissue and blood also included. TCRbeta repertoire sequencing covered 35 or so specimens from 5 patients: around 25 tumor regions, 5 adjacent noncancerous liver tissues and 5 peripheral blood samples. Agilent mRNA microarray profiling was performed on the roughly 25 tumor region samples to relate TCRbeta repertoire diversity to the local molecular phenotype. Reproducibility between technical replicate repertoires was high, with correlation coefficients above 0.95 and mean shared-clone rates about 0.9. Paper-wide results and their limitations: Only about 8-25% of top clones were present in all five regions of a tumor, suggesting spatial heterogeneity of tumor-infiltrating T cells. Only a few patients were included in the study, and the authors note that the findings should be validated in a larger study. Bulk unsorted samples precluded comparing CD4+ and CD8+ T cell repertoires. Because sequencing covered only the TCR beta chain and unpaired alpha chains were not captured, true repertoire diversity is likely underestimated. Repertoire overlap was higher between tumor regions (mean roughly 35%) than tumor-adjacent (approximately 17%) or tumor-blood (approximately 14%) pairs, consistent with antigen-driven expansion. Compared with blood, tumors had a significantly larger share of the repertoire taken up by the top 250 clones (p = 0.039).

Details on this clonotype: The specificity of this receptor is unknown. Base qualities are missing; no much larger clone stands one base away.

Taken from the germline V gene (reference sequence), the CDR1 and CDR2 loops are SGHAT and FQDESV. The cysteine opens and the phenylalanine closes a CDR3 of 13 amino acids. The sequence is cut down to CDR3 DNA, 39 bases in frame from base 1. Total RNA and DNA were co-extracted without cell sorting from approximately 20-30 mg of bulk tissue using the AllPrep DNA/RNA mini kit. Between late 2015 and early 2016, about 5 patients in China with histopathologically diagnosed primary liver carcinoma had their tumors surgically resected. Patients had chronic HBV infection and were treatment-naive at sampling. Each tumor was sampled at five spatially separated regions: the superior, inferior, left-lateral and right-lateral poles and the tumor centre. Histology showed that every tumor sample contained more than 80% viable tumor cells. Fresh tumor and adjacent tissue pieces were bisected, with one half stored in RNAlater at -80 degrees C and the other half sent for histology.

Starting from roughly 540 ng total RNA, TCRbeta-specific cDNA was produced by reverse transcription with a constant-region primer and ProtoScript II reverse transcriptase. The TCRbeta libraries were prepared through three rounds of nested multiplex PCR following a slightly modified ARM-PCR procedure. Each of the first two PCR rounds ran for 9 to 11 cycles using multiplex TRBV1-TRBV30 forward primers together with a Cbeta reverse primer. Sample barcodes and Illumina adapters were added in a final 25-cycle PCR using Deep VentR polymerase. Before sequencing, amplicons of 200-500 bp were purified from gel using a QIAquick gel extraction kit. An Illumina HiSeq 2500 was used to sequence the TCRbeta amplicons, generating 250-bp paired-end reads. Per the authors' processing: Quality trimming of reads was performed with Trimmomatic v0.33, and paired reads were merged with FLASH v1.2.11 so that full CDR3 sequences could be recovered. V, D and J germline segments were assigned to the rearranged TCRbeta sequences by MiGEC v1.2.1b. Clonotype statistics, along with Shannon-Wiener diversity indices, were calculated using VDJtools v1.0.0. To cut down on sampling bias, every analysis after diversity analysis relied on just the 250 most abundant clonotypes from each sample. TCRdb reanalyzed the raw reads on its own, using fastp at Q25 for trimming and MiXCR for clone calling, and kept in-frame beta chains. Entries that share a CDR3 protein sequence are merged under the most common genes and DNA. The V and J calls and clone size come from TCRdb's table, not from the authors' own analysis. Recorded for this sample are tens of thousands of distinct CDR3 sequences; 80% of them occurred a single time. The ten largest clones take up 35% to 45% of the sample.

The rearrangement joined TRBV11-1 to TRBJ2-7, with no confidently assigned D gene. The sequenced sample was liver tumor tissue from sampling region 2. Reading the label with the study, this specimen's cell subset or site is: tumor region T2, inferior pole. The TCR comes from a woman aged 25 to 39 with primary liver carcinoma and hepatitis B virus infection. CDR3 sequence: CARSLGYLSEQYF. In nucleotide form, the sequence is TGTGCTAGGAGCTTGGGATACCTCAGCGAGCAGTACTTC. The CDR3 plus the reference TRBV11-1 and TRBJ2-7 genes for the other parts give the full variable domain: EAEVAQSPRYKITEKSQAVAFWCDPISGHATLYWYRQILGQGPELLVQFQDESVVDDSQLPKDRFSAERLKGVDSTLKIQPAELGDSAMYLCARSLGYLSEQYFGPGTRLTVT.